This T cell receptor (beta chain) was recorded in a study of regulatory T cells in long-lasting Graves disease. Time point defined: newly diagnosed GD, antithyroid drugs for less than 3 months. From RNA extracted from PBMCs, the TCR library was made. Libraries of TCR beta came from iRepertoire HTBI primers plus Arm-PCR of CDR3 regions. TCRdb reanalysed the multiplex PCR reads using MiXCR and keeps one entry per CDR3 protein. The sample records hundreds of thousands of distinct CDR3 sequences, about 16% being singletons. This clonotype occurred many times. Per germline, CDR1 SGHTA and CDR2 FQGTGA. The CDR3 runs 14 residues. After removal of 5 bases from V and 5 bases from J, the junction contained 5 bases not matched to a gene. The same sample was also used in a study of T cells in Graves' hyperthyroidism and ophthalmopathy.

This receptor was obtained from a woman aged 35-60 years with Graves disease. The input for sequencing was peripheral blood mononuclear cells (PBMCs), taken at new diagnosis, from a patient treated with antithyroid drugs. The chain joins TRBV7-3 to TRBJ2-3, with 9 positions matching TRBD2. DNA for the CDR3: TGTGCCAGCAGCATTAGCGGGGGAGGAGATACGCAGTATTTT. Amino acids: CASSISGGGDTQYF. Together with reference TRBV7-3 and TRBJ2-3, the CDR3 gives the full variable domain: GAGVSQTPSNKVTEKGKYVELRCDPISGHTALYWYRQSLGQGPEFLIYFQGTGAADDSGLPNDRFFAVRPEGSVSTLKIQRTERGDSAVYLCASSISGGGDTQYFGPGTRLTVL.